This T cell receptor beta chain came from a study of T cells in Graves' hyperthyroidism and ophthalmopathy. Using RNA transcripts as the source, TCR beta CDR3 regions were amplified. HTBI primers were employed in a first-round RT-PCR of the TCR CDR3. Each CDR3 protein is one row after TCRdb ran MiXCR on the multiplex PCR reads. Of around 190,000 distinct CDR3 sequences listed, about a sixth are singletons. The origin of this receptor is a woman between 45 and 60 years old with Graves' hyperthyroidism. Material for sequencing was blood.

The CDR3 region is CASSRQGAQSPLHF. The DNA of the CDR3 is TGTGCCAGCAGTCGACAGGGGGCTCAATCACCCCTCCACTTT. The rearrangement uses TRBV11-3 and TRBJ1-6; 10 positions agree with TRBD1. V shed 6 bases and J 10 bases; nucleotides not matched to a gene: 6. Germline values: CDR1 SGHNT, CDR2 YENEEA. The CDR3 covers 14 residues.